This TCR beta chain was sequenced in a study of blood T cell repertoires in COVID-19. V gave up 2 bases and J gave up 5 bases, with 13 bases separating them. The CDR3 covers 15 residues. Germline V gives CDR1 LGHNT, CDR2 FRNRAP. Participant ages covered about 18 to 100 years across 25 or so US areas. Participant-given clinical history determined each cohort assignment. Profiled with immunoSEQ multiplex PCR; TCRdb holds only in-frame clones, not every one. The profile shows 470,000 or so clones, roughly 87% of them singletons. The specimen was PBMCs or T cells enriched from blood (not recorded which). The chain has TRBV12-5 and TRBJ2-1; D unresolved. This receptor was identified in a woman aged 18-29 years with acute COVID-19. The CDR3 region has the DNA TGTGCTAGTGGTTTGCCCATCTACAGAAACAATGAGCAGTTCTTC. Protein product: CASGLPIYRNNEQFF.